Listed below are T cell receptor beta chains from one sample, sequenced in a study of shared clonotypes between healthy human individuals. Data came from immunoSEQ multiplex PCR; TCRdb stores just in-frame clones and leaves some out. Of more than 2 million clones in the sample, approximately 92% are singletons; the top ten hold about 1.6%. The sample taken for sequencing was naive CD8+ T cells from PBMCs. The receptor set was obtained from a young man in good health. Some clones in this sample may be carry-over from other donors' samples. Both conserved end residues are part of each CDR3. D genes are given only for firm matches. A row's size may be missing; if present it is once, few, many or a size class.

D gene,V gene,J gene,clone size,CDR3 DNA,CDR3 protein
TRBD2,TRBV27,TRBJ2-1,NA,TGTGCCAGCAGTTTAGTAGCGGGGTTAAATGAGCAGTTCTTC,CASSLVAGLNEQFF
NA,TRBV11-1,TRBJ1-1,NA,TGTGCCAGCAACTTAGGAGGGAACACTGAAGCTTTCTTT,CASNLGGNTEAFF
NA,TRBV7-2,TRBJ2-7,NA,TGTGCCAGCAGGCTCAGCGCCACCTACGAGCAGTACTTC,CASRLSATYEQYF
TRBD2,TRBV4-2,TRBJ2-7,NA,TGTGCCAGCAGCCGCCGGACTAGCGGAACCTACGAGCAGTACTTC,CASSRRTSGTYEQYF
NA,TRBV7-6,TRBJ2-5,NA,TGTGCCAGCAGCCCTAGGGGGACCCAGTACTTC,CASSPRGTQYF
TRBD1,TRBV5-4,TRBJ1-1,NA,TGTGCCAGCAGCTTCCAGGGGGCGAACACTGAAGCTTTCTTT,CASSFQGANTEAFF
NA,TRBV20-1,TRBJ2-1,NA,TGCAGTGCCGAAGCCTACAATGAGCAGTTCTTC,CSAEAYNEQFF
TRBD2,TRBV2,TRBJ2-5,NA,TGTGCCAGCATGGGGAGCGGGAGGGCCGTAGAGACCCAGTACTTC,CASMGSGRAVETQYF
NA,TRBV12-2,TRBJ2-1,NA,TGTGCAAGTCGCTTAAGGGGGACTCTCTCCTACAATGAGCAGTTCTTC,CASRLRGTLSYNEQFF
NA,TRBV27,TRBJ1-1,NA,TGTGCCAGCAGTTTAAACCCAGGCTGGAACACTGAAGCTTTCTTT,CASSLNPGWNTEAFF
NA,TRBV19,TRBJ1-5,NA,TGTGCCACCGAGGAGCTGGGCGAGGGCAATCAGCCCCAGCATTTT,CATEELGEGNQPQHF
NA,TRBV29-1,TRBJ2-7,NA,TGCAGCGTTGAGAGAGAGGACGGTCCCTACGAGCAGTACTTC,CSVEREDGPYEQYF
TRBD2,TRBV7-2,TRBJ2-7,once,TGTGCCAGCAGCTGGGAGGGCGAGCAGTACTTC,CASSWEGEQYF
NA,TRBV28,TRBJ2-2,NA,TGTGCCAGCAAGCCGGCTTCGAGCCCCGGGGAGCTGTTTTTT,CASKPASSPGELFF
NA,TRBV6-1,TRBJ2-7,NA,TGTGCCAGCAGGCCACCGGGGGCATCATACGAGCAGTACTTC,CASRPPGASYEQYF
NA,TRBV28,TRBJ2-1,NA,TGTGCCAGCAAGGGGACTTCCTACAATGAGCAGTTCTTC,CASKGTSYNEQFF
NA,TRBV7-9,TRBJ2-7,NA,TGTGCCAGCAGCTTAATGGAAGACAACTCCTACGAGCAGTACTTC,CASSLMEDNSYEQYF
NA,TRBV9,TRBJ2-1,NA,TGTGCCAGCAGCGTGTATGGGGTAGCGGCGGATGAGCAGTTCTTC,CASSVYGVAADEQFF
TRBD2,TRBV6-6,TRBJ2-7,NA,TGTGCCAGCAGTTACGAGGCGGGACTAGCCTACGAGCAGTACTTC,CASSYEAGLAYEQYF
NA,TRBV13,TRBJ2-3,NA,TGTGCCAGCAGCTTAGGGCGCGCGCCAGATACGCAGTATTTT,CASSLGRAPDTQYF
NA,TRBV7-6,TRBJ1-1,NA,TGTGCCAGCAGCTTAGTCGCTCCGCCAGGGGAGAACACTGAAGCTTTCTTT,CASSLVAPPGENTEAFF
NA,TRBV7-8,TRBJ2-1,NA,TGTGCCAGCAGCTTAGGAGTGTCCTACAATGAGCAGTTCTTC,CASSLGVSYNEQFF
NA,TRBV12-5,TRBJ1-2,NA,TGTGCTAGTGGTTTTGACGGCGCCGGGGATGGCTACACCTTC,CASGFDGAGDGYTF
NA,TRBV2,TRBJ1-3,NA,TGTGCCAGCAGTGAGAGGTTGGAGGGCGAAAACACCATATATTTT,CASSERLEGENTIYF
TRBD1,TRBV5-1,TRBJ2-1,NA,TGCGCCAGCAGGTACGAGACAGGGGGTTTATACAATGAGCAGTTCTTC,CASRYETGGLYNEQFF
TRBD1,TRBV6-5,TRBJ2-1,NA,TGTGCCAGCAGTTACTTGGACAGGGGTTCCTACAATGAGCAGTTCTTC,CASSYLDRGSYNEQFF
TRBD2,TRBV4-1,TRBJ2-2,once,TGCGCCAGCAGCCAAGATACCAGCGGGAGGGGCACCGGGGAGCTGTTTTTT,CASSQDTSGRGTGELFF
TRBD1,TRBV27,TRBJ2-7,once,TGTGCCAGCAGCTCCTTAACAGGGGGTTCCGGCGAGCAGTACTTC,CASSSLTGGSGEQYF
NA,TRBV19,TRBJ2-2,NA,TGTGCCAGTACCCAGACCGGGCTAAACACCGGGGAGCTGTTTTTT,CASTQTGLNTGELFF
NA,TRBV7-8,TRBJ2-7,NA,TGTGCCAGCAGCGCCTACAGGGTCATCTCCTACGAGCAGTACTTC,CASSAYRVISYEQYF
NA,TRBV4-1,TRBJ1-5,NA,TGCGCCAGCAGCCAAGAAGTTGGTTATAGCAATCAGCCCCAGCATTTT,CASSQEVGYSNQPQHF